These T cell receptor beta chains were read from a single sample in a study of cytomegalovirus exposure and HLA in healthy donors. Method: immunoSEQ multiplex PCR; TCRdb's copy keeps in-frame clones and lacks some. The sample holds some 100,000 clones, roughly 88% seen once. The sample consisted of PBMCs. The receptors derive from a man between 18 and 29 years old in good health and CMV-seronegative. Each CDR3 is given with its conserved first and last residue. A D gene is named only where the DNA matches it firmly. Clone size is stated in some rows and not others, as once, few, many or a class when expanded.

TRBV9	TRBJ1-1	TRBD1	-	TGTGCCAGCAGCGTATCGAGACAGGGATTTGGGAACACTGAAGCTTTCTTT	CASSVSRQGFGNTEAFF
TRBV5-1	TRBJ2-6	TRBD2	-	TGCGCCAGCAGCTTGACCCCCCGAGCGGGAGGGCCGAGTGGGGCCAACGTCCTGACTTTC	CASSLTPRAGGPSGANVLTF
TRBV6-5	TRBJ1-1	-	-	TGTGCCAGCAGTTACTCTCCGTTAGGGGACACTGAAGCTTTCTTT	CASSYSPLGDTEAFF
TRBV7-7	TRBJ2-1	-	-	TGTGCCAGCAGCTTAGGAGCCTACAATGAGCAGTTCTTC	CASSLGAYNEQFF
TRBV4-1	TRBJ1-2	-	-	TGCGCCAGCAGCCAATTTCACACACAGAACTATGGCTACACCTTC	CASSQFHTQNYGYTF
TRBV30	TRBJ1-5	TRBD1	-	TGTGCCTGGAGTGCGGGACAGAATAGCAATCAGCCCCAGCATTTT	CAWSAGQNSNQPQHF
TRBV5-6	TRBJ2-7	TRBD2	-	TGTGCCAGCAGCCCAACCCGACTAGCGGGAAAGAGGTACGAGCAGTACTTC	CASSPTRLAGKRYEQYF
TRBV6-5	TRBJ1-2	-	-	TGTGCCAGCAGGGAATTGGGAGTCGGGGACTATGGCTACACCTTC	CASRELGVGDYGYTF
TRBV29-1	TRBJ1-2	-	-	TGCAGCTTACCGCCTTACAGGGTAAACTATGGCTACACCTTC	CSLPPYRVNYGYTF
TRBV12-5	TRBJ2-5	TRBD2	-	TGTGCTAGTGCCACCGGCGGGGGGCTCGGGACCCAGTACTTC	CASATGGGLGTQYF
TRBV5-1	TRBJ2-3	TRBD1	-	TGCGCCAGCAGCTTGCTTGCGGGACAGGTGGGGACAGATACGCAGTATTTT	CASSLLAGQVGTDTQYF
TRBV5-4	TRBJ1-2	TRBD1	-	TGTGCCAGCAGCTTAAGGACAGGGGACTATGGCTACACCTTC	CASSLRTGDYGYTF
TRBV19	TRBJ1-2	-	-	TGTGCCAGTAGCCCCCAGAAGGGGGATGGCTACACCTTC	CASSPQKGDGYTF
TRBV6-5	TRBJ1-1	TRBD1	-	TGTGCCAGCAGTTACGGGGACAGGGCGAACACTGAAGCTTTCTTT	CASSYGDRANTEAFF
TRBV2	TRBJ2-3	TRBD2	once	TGTGCCAGCACTCCGTTACCGGGACTAGCGGGATCTAGCACAGATACGCAGTATTTT	CASTPLPGLAGSSTDTQYF
TRBV5-4	TRBJ1-6	-	-	TGTGCCAGCAGCTCCTCCCGGACTAGCAATTCACCCCTCCACTTT	CASSSSRTSNSPLHF
TRBV30	TRBJ1-1	-	-	TGTGCCTGGAGTCCCAAAGGGGCAGGTTGGGGAATTATGAACACTGAAGCTTTCTTT	CAWSPKGAGWGIMNTEAFF
TRBV27	TRBJ2-7	TRBD1	-	TGTGCCAGCAGTTTATCCCGACAGGGGGCGCGTGAGCAGTACTTC	CASSLSRQGAREQYF
TRBV5-6	TRBJ1-1	-	-	TGTGCCAGCACCGAGGGATGGGGGGGATTTATGAACACTGAAGCTTTCTTT	CASTEGWGGFMNTEAFF
TRBV5-1	TRBJ1-1	TRBD1	-	TGCGCCAGCAGCCCGGACAGGGGACAGACTGAAGCTTTCTTT	CASSPDRGQTEAFF
TRBV6-1	TRBJ2-2	-	-	TGTGCCAGCAGTACTACCGGGGAGCTGTTTTTT	CASSTTGELFF
TRBV25-1	TRBJ2-2	TRBD1	-	TGTGCCAGCAGTCCCCAGAGAAGACAGGGTTACACCGGGGAGCTGTTTTTT	CASSPQRRQGYTGELFF
TRBV6-6	TRBJ2-7	-	few	TGTGCCAGCAGCGGGGTACGGTACGAGCAGTACTTC	CASSGVRYEQYF
TRBV9	TRBJ1-4	-	-	TGTGCCAGCAGCCGCGGGGGGGGCGAGAATGAAAAACTGTTTTTT	CASSRGGGENEKLFF
TRBV6-1	TRBJ2-3	TRBD2	-	TGTGCCAGCAGTGAACAATCTAGCGGGAGGGCCGTAGATACGCAGTATTTT	CASSEQSSGRAVDTQYF
TRBV7-8	TRBJ2-1	-	-	TGTGCCAGCAGCTTTGCAGGGAATGAGCAGTTCTTC	CASSFAGNEQFF
TRBV27	TRBJ2-1	TRBD2	-	TGTGCCAGCAGAACTAGCGGGAGTACAAATGAGCAGTTCTTC	CASRTSGSTNEQFF
TRBV7-8	TRBJ2-7	-	once	TGTGCCAGCAGCTTAGGTCCCTACTCCTACGAGCAGTACTTC	CASSLGPYSYEQYF
TRBV5-8	TRBJ1-3	-	-	TGTGCCAGCACCCTTGACTTTAACTCTGGAAACACCATATATTTT	CASTLDFNSGNTIYF
TRBV4-2	TRBJ2-7	-	-	TGTGCCAGCAGCCCGTTCCGGGGGTCCTACGAGCAGTACTTC	CASSPFRGSYEQYF
TRBV11-3	TRBJ2-7	TRBD1	-	TGTGCCAGCAGCGAGACAGGGTCTGGTCGCCACGAGCAGTACTTC	CASSETGSGRHEQYF
TRBV6-6	TRBJ2-1	-	-	TGTGCCAGCACTCCCCCCGGAGGCTCCTACAATGAGCAGTTCTTC	CASTPPGGSYNEQFF
TRBV5-1	TRBJ2-3	TRBD2	-	TGCGCCAGCAGCTTGGCGTCTATGCGGGAGCCCACGCAGTATTTT	CASSLASMREPTQYF
TRBV6-1	TRBJ1-5	-	-	TGTGCCAGCAGTGAAACAGGTCGGCAGCCCCAGCATTTT	CASSETGRQPQHF
TRBV29-1	TRBJ2-4	TRBD1	-	TGCAGCGCCCTAAATACAGGGGATGGAGACATTCAGTACTTC	CSALNTGDGDIQYF
TRBV11-1	TRBJ2-7	TRBD2	-	TGTGCCAGCAGTTCTAGCGGCAACCACGAGCAGTACTTC	CASSSSGNHEQYF
TRBV21-1	TRBJ2-5	-	few	TGTGCCAGCAGTTTGGCTAGCGGGGACCAAGAGACCCAGTACTTC	CASSLASGDQETQYF
TRBV6-6	TRBJ1-5	-	few	TGTGCCAGCTCGTCCTTCGGGCAGCCCCAGCATTTT	CASSSFGQPQHF